Each of the 14 T cell receptor beta chains below was sequenced from the same sample in a study of T cell repertoires in ileal Crohn's disease (dated by TCRdb to the late 2010s). Library generation was performed with the immunoSEQ multiplex PCR assay. TCRdb mirrors the immuneACCESS table, restricted to in-frame sequences. Some clones are absent from its copies; in checked studies, under half trace to an unresolved V gene, and the reason for the others is unknown. The sample yields 5,000 to 5,500 clones; about four fifths were counted once. Of the sample, roughly 27% is held by the ten largest clones. Sample: ileal tissue. Source of these receptors: an adult with Crohn's disease.

This clone was detected only once. This chain connects TRBV5-1 to TRBJ1-1; 9 nucleotides match TRBD1. The CDR3 is 14 amino acids. The V gene end was trimmed by 5 bases and the J gene end by 5 bases; junction bases not matched to a gene: 7. Per germline, CDR1 SGHRS and CDR2 YFSETQ. Here the CDR3 reads CASSTGTGRTEAFF. The CDR3 nucleotides are TGCGCCAGCAGTACCGGGACAGGGAGGACTGAAGCTTTCTTT.

The chain employs TRBV5-1 and TRBJ2-7, with 8 nucleotides matching TRBD1. CDR3 length: 14 residues. V trimming: 0 bases; J trimming: 3 bases; junction bases outside the gene matches: 2. Germline lookup yields CDR1 SGHRS and CDR2 YFSETQ. As DNA, the CDR3 is TGCGCCAGCAGCTTGGGGGACAGGAGCTACGAGCAGTACTTC. It yields the protein CASSLGDRSYEQYF.

This clone has just a few counts. The chain employs TRBV11-2 and TRBJ2-7, with D unclear. The length of the CDR3 is 13 residues. V was shortened by 4 bases and J by 3 bases, with 10 bases between the two germline ends. Germline CDR1 is SGHAT and CDR2 is FQNNGV. CDR3 residues: CASSSQLLYEQYF. In nucleotides, the CDR3 is TGTGCCAGCAGCTCCCAACTCCTCTACGAGCAGTACTTC.

The rearrangement uses TRBV5-4 and TRBJ1-2; D call uncertain. The CDR3 covers 15 residues. V was clipped by 0 bases and J by 6 bases, with 15 bases between them. Per the germline V gene, CDR1 is SGHNT and CDR2 is YYREEE (reference sequence). CDR3 bases: TGTGCCAGCAGCTTGGATGCGGGAACCCTGGATGGCTACACCTTC. This sequence encodes CASSLDAGTLDGYTF.

CDR3 protein: CASSLGTGGVRSYEQYF. In nucleotides, the CDR3 is TGTGCCAGCAGCTTAGGGACAGGGGGCGTCCGCTCCTACGAGCAGTACTTC. V is TRBV11-2 and J is TRBJ2-5; 11 bases line up with TRBD1. The end of the DNA is better explained by TRBJ2-7, so the J call may be wrong. The CDR3 is made up of 17 amino acids. Germline V gene sequence: CDR1 SGHAT, CDR2 FQNNGV.

The V and J genes are TRBV28 and TRBJ1-1, with D possibly being TRBD1 (5 bases). CDR3 length: 13 residues. Germline values: CDR1 MDHEN, CDR2 SYDVKM. V was clipped by 6 bases and J by 7 bases, with 15 bases between them. The CDR3 is CASSLSGGGEAFF. The CDR3 DNA is TGTGCCAGCAGCCTAAGTGGGGGGGGTGAAGCTTTCTTT.

This chain connects TRBV7-2 to TRBJ1-1; 9 nucleotides match TRBD1. V was clipped by 1 base and J by 6 bases; unmatched bases: 6. The length of the CDR3 is 15 residues. The germline V gene has CDR1 SGHTA and CDR2 FQGNSA. CDR3 in DNA: TGTGCCAGCAGCTTAGTATCGGGACAGGGTTCTGAAGCTTTCTTT. Translating it yields CASSLVSGQGSEAFF. Full variable domain (outside the CDR3, taken from reference TRBV7-2 and TRBJ1-1): GAGVSQSPSNKVTEKGKDVELRCDPISGHTALYWYRQSLGQGLEFLIYFQGNSAPDKSGLPSDRFSAERTGGSVSTLTIQRTQQEDSAVYLCASSLVSGQGSEAFFGQGTRLTVV.

In its sample, this clone was seen a few times. The chain couples TRBV4-3 to TRBJ1-2; D uncertain. The germline V gene encodes CDR1 LGHNA and CDR2 YSLEER. This CDR3 is 14 amino acids long. V was trimmed by 4 bases and J by 8 bases, leaving 17 bases between them. DNA for the CDR3: TGCGCCAGCAGCCGAAACAACGGCCAGCGAGGCTACACCTTC. Encoded protein: CASSRNNGQRGYTF.

This clone was detected only once. The chain has TRBV30 and TRBJ2-7; 9 positions match TRBD2. The germline gives CDR1 GTSNPN, CDR2 SVGIG (reference sequence). This CDR3 comprises 13 residues. The V and J ends lost 3 bases and 5 bases, in that order; junction bases with no gene match: 5. DNA of the CDR3: TGTGCCTGGAGGCGGGAGGGCCGGGACGAGCAGTACTTC. This translates into CAWRREGRDEQYF.

This rearrangement joins TRBV30 to TRBJ2-7, with 10 nucleotides matching TRBD1. The junction had 9 bases not matched to a gene; V was cut back by 3 bases and J by 7 bases. The CDR3 is 14 residues long. Germline V gene lookup returns CDR1 GTSNPN and CDR2 SVGIG (reference sequence). CDR3 loop: CAWSKTGGAFEQYF. CDR3 nucleotides: TGTGCCTGGAGCAAGACAGGGGGCGCCTTTGAGCAGTACTTC.

The genes are TRBV20-1 and TRBJ2-1; D gene uncertain. Trimming shortened V by 7 bases and J by 6 bases, and 10 bases separated the two germline ends. Germline lookup yields CDR1 DFQATT and CDR2 SNEGSKA (reference sequence). The CDR3 totals 11 residues. The CDR3 spells CSGRLFNEQFF. DNA for the CDR3: TGCAGTGGTCGGTTATTCAATGAGCAGTTCTTC.

This chain uses TRBV14 with TRBJ2-7; no definite D call. Germline V CDR1 and CDR2: SGHDN, FVKESK. This CDR3 is built from 13 residues. V was cut by 4 bases and J by 5 bases, with 12 bases left in between. The DNA of the CDR3 is TGTGCCAGCAGCCTTATGCCACACCACGAGCAGTACTTC. Its translation is CASSLMPHHEQYF. The whole variable domain, remainder taken from reference TRBV14 and TRBJ2-7, is EAGVTQFPSHSVIEKGQTVTLRCDPISGHDNLYWYRRVMGKEIKFLLHFVKESKQDESGMPNNRFLAERTGGTYSTLKVQPAELEDSGVYFCASSLMPHHEQYFGPGTRLTVT.

V gene TRBV6-4 combines with J gene TRBJ1-1; unclear D gene. Trimming cost V 11 bases and J 5 bases, with 15 bases left between them. The germline V gene has CDR1 MRHNA and CDR2 SNTAGT. CDR3 length: 12 residues. CDR3 nucleotide sequence: TGTGCCCTCAGAGAGGGTGAGACTGAAGCTTTCTTT. Translated, it gives CALREGETEAFF.

The chain couples TRBV28 to TRBJ1-1, with D unresolved. Germline CDR1 and CDR2: MDHEN and SYDVKM. This CDR3 spans 14 amino acids. V shed 6 bases and J shed 6 bases, with 17 bases lying between them. The CDR3 loop is CASSLEVLSAEAFF. The CDR3 DNA follows: TGTGCCAGCAGCCTAGAGGTACTCTCGGCTGAAGCTTTCTTT.